This T cell receptor beta chain was obtained from a study of molecular identifiers for immune sequencing clone quantification. Whole-study context: Sequencing covered four of five parts into which replicate RNA from about 20,000 or 100,000 naive CD8 cells was split.

About this clonotype: Its antigen remains unknown. With a much larger clone just one base away, this may be a read error.

Study-level results: Whereas naive cells kept under 1% of molecules in clones above 20 RNA copies, such clones held over 99% in effectors.

CDR3 size: 14 residues. Germline CDR1 and CDR2: SEHNR and FQNEAQ (reference sequence). Library preparation followed earlier protocols using designated TCR primers. One entry per CDR3 protein results from TCRdb running MiXCR on the PCR reads. This sample has 250,000 to 350,000 distinct CDR3 sequences; about 22% occur once, and the top ten carry about 0.81%. Naive CD8 T cells were sorted as CD8+CD4-CCR7+CD45RA+. Sequences were obtained from naive CD8+ T cells from blood, with Jurkat cell RNA spiked in. Subset reported: FACS-sorted CD8+CD4-CCR7+CD45RA+ naive T cells. The sequence was collected from a human donor in good health. Some libraries in this study had Jurkat cell RNA spiked in. V is TRBV7-9 and J is TRBJ1-5; 7 nucleotides line up with TRBD1. CDR3 sequence reads: CASSHRDSNQPQRF. The CDR3, as DNA: TGTGCCAGCAGCCACCGGGACAGTAATCAGCCCCAGCGTTTT.